A selection of T cell receptor beta chains follows, all from one sample in a study of blood T cell repertoires in COVID-19. Clones were sequenced by immunoSEQ multiplex PCR, and TCRdb holds only the in-frame ones, with some missing. The repertoire holds around 160,000 clones, with approximately 91% as singletons. What was sequenced was peripheral blood. The receptors here all came from a man aged 18 to 30 with acute or convalescent COVID-19. The CDR3 runs from the conserved cysteine through the conserved F or W. A D gene is named only where the DNA matches it firmly. The listing skips clone size in some rows; elsewhere it reads once, few, many or a size class.

abundance: once
j_gene: TRBJ1-2
v_gene: TRBV9
d_gene: TRBD1
CDR3nt: TGTGCCAGCAGCGTAGCTCGGGACAGGGTAGGGACTAACTATGGCTACACCTTC
CDR3aa: CASSVARDRVGTNYGYTF

abundance: -
j_gene: TRBJ2-2
v_gene: TRBV19
d_gene: -
CDR3nt: TGTGCCAGTAGTATACAGGACAGTGGCACCGGGGAGCTGTTTTTT
CDR3aa: CASSIQDSGTGELFF

abundance: -
j_gene: TRBJ2-1
v_gene: TRBV3-1/TRBV3-2
d_gene: TRBD2
CDR3nt: TGTGCCAGCAGCCCCCCGGGACTAGCGGGAGCCAATGAGCAGTTCTTC
CDR3aa: CASSPPGLAGANEQFF

abundance: -
j_gene: TRBJ1-1
v_gene: TRBV19
d_gene: -
CDR3nt: TGTGCCAGTAGTATCACAGGGTCGATGGTGAACACTGAAGCTTTCTTT
CDR3aa: CASSITGSMVNTEAFF

abundance: -
j_gene: TRBJ1-5
v_gene: TRBV6-6
d_gene: TRBD1
CDR3nt: TGTGCCAGCACCGGACAGGGGCATGGGCAGCCCCAGCATTTT
CDR3aa: CASTGQGHGQPQHF

abundance: -
j_gene: TRBJ1-4
v_gene: TRBV30
d_gene: -
CDR3nt: TGTGCCTGGAGTCCAGGGCCAACTAATGAAAAACTGTTTTTT
CDR3aa: CAWSPGPTNEKLFF

abundance: -
j_gene: TRBJ1-2
v_gene: TRBV25-1
d_gene: TRBD1
CDR3nt: TGTGCCAGCAGGAACGCCGGGACAGGGACACATGGCTACACCTTC
CDR3aa: CASRNAGTGTHGYTF

abundance: -
j_gene: TRBJ1-1
v_gene: TRBV7-2
d_gene: -
CDR3nt: TGTGCCAGCAGCTTAGCGTTAACTGGCACTGAAGCTTTCTTT
CDR3aa: CASSLALTGTEAFF

abundance: -
j_gene: TRBJ2-7
v_gene: TRBV6-1
d_gene: TRBD1
CDR3nt: TGTGCCAGCAGTGAACGGGGACAGGGAAGGGGCTACGAGCAGTACTTC
CDR3aa: CASSERGQGRGYEQYF

abundance: -
j_gene: TRBJ2-7
v_gene: TRBV19
d_gene: -
CDR3nt: TGTGCCAGTAGTATAGAGAGGAACTCGTACGAGCAGTACTTC
CDR3aa: CASSIERNSYEQYF

abundance: -
j_gene: TRBJ2-1
v_gene: TRBV20-1
d_gene: -
CDR3nt: TGCAGTGCTAGTGGGGGCGGCTGGGCGGATGAGCAGTTCTTC
CDR3aa: CSASGGGWADEQFF

abundance: -
j_gene: TRBJ2-1
v_gene: TRBV2
d_gene: TRBD1
CDR3nt: TGTGCCAGCAGTGGGAGGACAGGGTACAATGAGCAGTTCTTC
CDR3aa: CASSGRTGYNEQFF

abundance: -
j_gene: TRBJ1-2
v_gene: TRBV18
d_gene: -
CDR3nt: TGTGCCAGCTCACCACGTTTCGGGGAGGGATCAGCTCACGGCTACACCTTC
CDR3aa: CASSPRFGEGSAHGYTF

abundance: -
j_gene: TRBJ2-1
v_gene: TRBV20-1
d_gene: TRBD1
CDR3nt: TGCAGTGCTATTGACAGGGGAATGTTCCCGTACAATGAGCAGTTCTTC
CDR3aa: CSAIDRGMFPYNEQFF

abundance: -
j_gene: TRBJ2-2
v_gene: TRBV9
d_gene: TRBD2
CDR3nt: TGTGCCAGCACGTCTAGCGGCGGGGAGCTGTTTTTT
CDR3aa: CASTSSGGELFF

abundance: -
j_gene: TRBJ1-2
v_gene: TRBV21-1
d_gene: -
CDR3nt: TGTGCCAGCAGCAAAGTCGGTACGGAGTATGGCTACACCTTC
CDR3aa: CASSKVGTEYGYTF

abundance: -
j_gene: TRBJ2-2
v_gene: TRBV7-6
d_gene: -
CDR3nt: TGTGCCAGCAGCCCAGGGGGTCGGGGGTTGGACACCGGGGAGCTGTTTTTT
CDR3aa: CASSPGGRGLDTGELFF

abundance: -
j_gene: TRBJ2-3
v_gene: TRBV24-1
d_gene: TRBD2
CDR3nt: TGTGCCACCAGTGATCGGACCGGGACTAGCGGGATGACAGATACGCAGTATTTT
CDR3aa: CATSDRTGTSGMTDTQYF

abundance: -
j_gene: TRBJ1-2
v_gene: TRBV4-2
d_gene: -
CDR3nt: TGTGCCAGCAGCCAATCCGTCCCCCTTTTACTAGGGCGGGACTATGGCTACACCTTC
CDR3aa: CASSQSVPLLLGRDYGYTF

abundance: -
j_gene: TRBJ2-1
v_gene: TRBV19
d_gene: TRBD2
CDR3nt: TGTGCCAGTACCCCACTCTCTAGCGGGGGATACAATGAGCAGTTCTTC
CDR3aa: CASTPLSSGGYNEQFF

abundance: -
j_gene: TRBJ2-2
v_gene: TRBV5-1
d_gene: -
CDR3nt: TGCGCCAGCAGTCCTCAATATAGCGGCGGGGAGCTGTTTTTT
CDR3aa: CASSPQYSGGELFF

abundance: -
j_gene: TRBJ2-1
v_gene: TRBV19
d_gene: -
CDR3nt: TGTGCCAGTAGTACCGGGACTGGCTACTACAATGAGCAGTTCTTC
CDR3aa: CASSTGTGYYNEQFF

abundance: few
j_gene: TRBJ1-4
v_gene: TRBV19
d_gene: TRBD1
CDR3nt: TGTGCCAGTAGTCGATCGGGACAGGGGGCACAACTGTTTTTT
CDR3aa: CASSRSGQGAQLFF

abundance: -
j_gene: TRBJ2-3
v_gene: TRBV6-6
d_gene: TRBD1
CDR3nt: TGTGCCAGCAGTTACGCGGGACAGGGGCTTTCAGATACGCAGTATTTT
CDR3aa: CASSYAGQGLSDTQYF